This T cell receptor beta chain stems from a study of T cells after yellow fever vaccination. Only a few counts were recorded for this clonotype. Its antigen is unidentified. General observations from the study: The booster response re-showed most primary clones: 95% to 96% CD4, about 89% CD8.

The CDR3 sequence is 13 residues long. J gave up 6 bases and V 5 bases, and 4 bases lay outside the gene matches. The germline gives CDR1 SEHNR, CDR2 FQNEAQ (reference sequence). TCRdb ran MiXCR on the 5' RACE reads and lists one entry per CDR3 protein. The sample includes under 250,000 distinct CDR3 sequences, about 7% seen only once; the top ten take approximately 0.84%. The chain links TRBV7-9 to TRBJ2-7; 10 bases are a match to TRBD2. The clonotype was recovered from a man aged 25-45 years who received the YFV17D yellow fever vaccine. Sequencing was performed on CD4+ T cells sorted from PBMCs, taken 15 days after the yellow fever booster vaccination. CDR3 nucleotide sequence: TGTGCCAGCAGCCTTGGGACTAGCGCCGAGCAGTACTTC. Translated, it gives CASSLGTSAEQYF. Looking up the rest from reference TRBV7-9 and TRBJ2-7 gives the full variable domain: DTGVSQNPRHKITKRGQNVTFRCDPISEHNRLYWYRQTLGQGPEFLTYFQNEAQLEKSRLLSDRFSAERPKGSFSTLEIQRTEQGDSAMYLCASSLGTSAEQYFGPGTRLTVT.